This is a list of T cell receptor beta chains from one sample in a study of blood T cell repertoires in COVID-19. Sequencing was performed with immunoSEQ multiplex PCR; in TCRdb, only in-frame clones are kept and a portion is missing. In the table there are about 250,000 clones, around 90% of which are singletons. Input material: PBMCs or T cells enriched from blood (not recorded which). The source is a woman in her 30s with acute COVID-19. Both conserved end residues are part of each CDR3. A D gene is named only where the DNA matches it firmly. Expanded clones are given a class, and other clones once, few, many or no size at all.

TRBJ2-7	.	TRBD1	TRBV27	TGTGCCAGCAAGGGGACAGTTCACTACGAGCAGTACTTC	CASKGTVHYEQYF
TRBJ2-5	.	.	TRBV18	TGTGCCAGCTCACCAACCCAGAGGGAAGAGACCCAGTACTTC	CASSPTQREETQYF
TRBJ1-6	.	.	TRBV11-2	TGTGCCAGCAGCTTCGACAGGAAGAATTCACCCCTCCACTTT	CASSFDRKNSPLHF
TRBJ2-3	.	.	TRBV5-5	TGTGCCAGCTCTCAAACGGGCACAGATACGCAGTATTTT	CASSQTGTDTQYF
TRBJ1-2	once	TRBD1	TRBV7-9	TGTGCCAGCAGCATCTCGGACAGGCCGGGCTATGGCTACACCTTC	CASSISDRPGYGYTF
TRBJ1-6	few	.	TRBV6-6	TGTGCCAGCAGTTACACCACTAGCTCCTATAATTCACCCCTCCACTTT	CASSYTTSSYNSPLHF
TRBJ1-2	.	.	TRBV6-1	TGTGCCAGCAGTGAGCTTGGGGGGTTCTTATATGGCTACACCTTC	CASSELGGFLYGYTF
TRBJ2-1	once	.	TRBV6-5	TGTGCCAGCAGTTACTCGGCGGACAATGAGCAGTTCTTC	CASSYSADNEQFF
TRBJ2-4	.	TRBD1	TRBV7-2	TGTGCCAGCAGCTACTTCCCACTGTCGGGACAGGGGAAAAACATTCAGTACTTC	CASSYFPLSGQGKNIQYF
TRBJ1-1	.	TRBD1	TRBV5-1	TGCGCCAGCAGCTTAACTCCTACAGGGGTCCTGAACACTGAAGCTTTCTTT	CASSLTPTGVLNTEAFF
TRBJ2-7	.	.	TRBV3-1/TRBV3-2	TGTGCCAGCAGCCAAGGAGCCCTACCCTACGAGCAGTACTTC	CASSQGALPYEQYF
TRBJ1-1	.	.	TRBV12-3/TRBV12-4	TGTGCCAGCATCCCTCAGGAGAACACTGAAGCTTTCTTT	CASIPQENTEAFF
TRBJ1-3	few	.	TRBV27	TGTGCCAGCAGTTTACCCCAGGGGGGAAACACCATATATTTT	CASSLPQGGNTIYF
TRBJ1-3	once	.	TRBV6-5	TGTGCCAGCACCAACGGGGTGGACACCATATATTTT	CASTNGVDTIYF
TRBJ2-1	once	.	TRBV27	TGTGCCAGCAGTTTATTGGCCCTCGCGGGCTATGAGCAGTTCTTC	CASSLLALAGYEQFF
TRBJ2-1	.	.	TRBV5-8	TGTGCCAGCACCGATCCCCGGGCCCCCGGGGTGAATGAGCAGTTCTTC	CASTDPRAPGVNEQFF
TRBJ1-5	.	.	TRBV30	TGTGCCTGGAGCCCCGCGGGGGACGGGAATCAGCCCCAGCATTTT	CAWSPAGDGNQPQHF
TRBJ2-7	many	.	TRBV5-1	TGCGCCAGCAGCTTAGTTGGGGGACTTGGGTACGAGCAGTACTTC	CASSLVGGLGYEQYF
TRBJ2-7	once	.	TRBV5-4	TGTGCCAGCAGCTACGGTCCGGGGAGTGAAAACGAGCAGTACTTC	CASSYGPGSENEQYF
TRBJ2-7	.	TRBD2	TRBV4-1	TGCGCCAGCAGCCAAGTTCTACAGCGGGGGGGCGAGTCCTACGAGCAGTACTTC	CASSQVLQRGGESYEQYF
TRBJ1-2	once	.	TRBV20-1	TGCAGTGCTAGAGATCCAGATGGCTACACCTTC	CSARDPDGYTF
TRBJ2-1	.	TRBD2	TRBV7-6	TGTGCCAGCAGCTTAAGTAGTATAATGGCGGGGGAGGGTCAGTTCTTC	CASSLSSIMAGEGQFF
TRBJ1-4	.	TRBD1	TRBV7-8	TGTGCCAGCAGCACCGGGACAGGGAGGGGAACTAATGAAAAACTGTTTTTT	CASSTGTGRGTNEKLFF
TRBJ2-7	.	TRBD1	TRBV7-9	TGTGCCAGCAGCTTAGGAGCCGGGACAGGGGACGAGCAGTACTTC	CASSLGAGTGDEQYF
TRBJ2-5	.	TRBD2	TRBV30	TGTGCCGGTGCTAGCGGGGGGGCACGCCAAGAGACCCAGTACTTC	CAGASGGARQETQYF
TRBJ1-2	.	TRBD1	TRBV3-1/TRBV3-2	TGTGCCAGCAGCCCCGGACAGGGGAACTATGGCTACACCTTC	CASSPGQGNYGYTF